These 14 T cell receptor beta chains were sequenced from one sample in a study of CD8 T cell repertoires and HIV-1 epitope variants. Repertoires were generated with immunoSEQ multiplex PCR, while TCRdb's copy carries only in-frame clones and drops some. The data show under 7,000 clones, 65% seen once. Which antigens these TCRs recognize remains unknown. The sequenced sample was cultured CD8+ T cells derived from PBMCs. The receptors derive from a male donor with HIV.

The V call is TRBV5-6, the J call TRBJ1-2; weak D call: TRBD1 (6 bases). Germline CDR1 is SGHDT and CDR2 is YYEEEE. This CDR3 is built from 16 residues. V dropped 0 bases and J dropped 3 bases, with 15 bases sitting between them. The CDR3 sequence is CASSLDGQLVYYGYTF. The DNA for the CDR3 is TGTGCCAGCAGCTTGGACGGACAGCTCGTTTACTATGGCTACACCTTC.

In this sample, this clone is medium-sized. The V call is TRBV7-9, the J call TRBJ1-1; the match to TRBD1 covers 7 bases. The V segment lost 5 bases and the J segment 7 bases; nucleotides outside the gene matches: 10. Per the germline V gene, CDR1 is SEHNR and CDR2 is FQNEAQ (reference sequence). This CDR3 contains 14 residues. The CDR3 DNA is TGTGCCAGCAGCCTATCAGGGGGTAGCTATGAAGCTTTCTTT. Residues: CASSLSGGSYEAFF.

The chain is built from TRBV5-5 and TRBJ1-1, with 9 bases aligning to TRBD1. J gave up 3 bases and V 5 bases, and 2 bases lay outside the gene matches. The CDR3 has 13 amino acids. From germline, CDR1 is SGHKS and CDR2 YYEKEE (reference sequence). CDR3 protein: CASSRTGDTEAFF. For the CDR3, the DNA is TGTGCCAGCAGTCGGACAGGGGACACTGAAGCTTTCTTT.

The sample holds a few counts of this clone. This chain links TRBV28 with TRBJ2-3, with D possibly being TRBD1 (5 bases). V lost 3 bases to trimming and J lost 2 bases, with 9 bases between them. This CDR3 has 14 amino acids. Germline loops: CDR1 MDHEN, CDR2 SYDVKM. CDR3 protein: CASSLIGDTDTQYF. DNA of the CDR3: TGTGCCAGCAGTTTGATAGGGGACACAGATACGCAGTATTTT.

The chain recombines TRBV5-4 with TRBJ2-2; 7 nucleotides align to TRBD1. V was pared by 7 bases and J by 4 bases, with 10 bases of the junction left unmatched. The CDR3 sequence is 15 residues long. Germline V gene data show CDR1 as SGHNT and CDR2 as YYREEE (reference sequence). The CDR3 region has the DNA TGTGCCAGCCCTGCCCCGGGACAGACCACCGGGGAGCTGTTTTTT. This encodes CASPAPGQTTGELFF.

This clone was seen a handful of times. The chain has TRBV28 and TRBJ1-2; a weak D match, TRBD1 (6 bases). V dropped 1 base and J dropped 8 bases, with 11 bases sitting between them. Germline lookup yields CDR1 MDHEN and CDR2 SYDVKM. The CDR3 consists of 13 residues. CDR3: CASSLYGGAGYTF. CDR3 nucleotides: TGTGCCAGCAGTTTATATGGGGGCGCGGGCTACACCTTC.

The V and J genes are TRBV9 and TRBJ2-5; 7 nucleotides line up with TRBD2. V shed 3 bases and J 4 bases; nucleotides not matched to a gene: 9. The CDR3 runs to 15 residues. CDR1 is SGDLS, CDR2 YYNGEE, per germline. The chain's CDR3 is CASSAQGGLPETQYF. CDR3 DNA sequence: TGTGCCAGCAGCGCTCAGGGAGGGCTACCAGAGACCCAGTACTTC.

For the CDR3, the DNA is TGTGCCACCAGCCGAGTTTTGGGGGACGCCTACGAGCAGTACTTC. The encoded protein is CATSRVLGDAYEQYF. This chain links TRBV15 with TRBJ2-7; D might be TRBD1 or TRBD2, each matching 5 bases. The germline V gene has CDR1 LNHNV and CDR2 YYDKDF (reference sequence). There are 15 residues in the CDR3. V shed 5 bases and J shed 2 bases, with 16 bases lying between them. Complete variable domain (other parts from reference TRBV15 and TRBJ2-7): DAMVIQNPRYQVTQFGKPVTLSCSQTLNHNVMYWYQQKSSQAPKLLFHYYDKDFNNEADTPDNFQSRRPNTSFCFLDIRSPGLGDTAMYLCATSRVLGDAYEQYFGPGTRLTVT.

This clone was counted between two and nine times. The V and J genes are TRBV29-1 and TRBJ2-1; 10 bases are a match to TRBD1. This CDR3 is built from 14 residues. The V segment lost 6 bases and the J segment 7 bases; nucleotides outside the gene matches: 9. Looked up from germline, CDR1 is SQVTM and CDR2 is ANQGSEA. In DNA, the CDR3 is TGCAGCGTCATGGGAGGGACAGGGGAGAATGAGCAGTTCTTC. Translated: CSVMGGTGENEQFF.

V is TRBV10-3 and J is TRBJ2-3; no definite D call. The V and J ends lost 3 bases and 6 bases respectively, with 13 bases between them. The CDR3 is 14 amino acids. Per the germline V gene, CDR1 is ENHRY and CDR2 is SYGVKD. CDR3 sequence: CAISDQTRQDTQYF. In DNA, the CDR3 is TGTGCCATCAGTGACCAGACCAGGCAGGATACGCAGTATTTT.

V is TRBV27 and J is TRBJ2-3, with D possibly matching TRBD2 (6 bases). The CDR3 sequence is 16 residues long. Germline V CDR1 and CDR2: MNHEY, SMNVEV (reference sequence). V was shortened by 1 base and J by 2 bases, with 13 bases between the two germline ends. The CDR3 DNA sequence: TGTGCCAGCAGTTTATGGGGGGAGATGGACACAGATACGCAGTATTTT. It codes for CASSLWGEMDTDTQYF.

There are a few counts of this clone. The chain has TRBV5-5 and TRBJ2-5, with 11 bases that match TRBD2. Trimming at V came to 2 bases and at J to 2 bases, leaving 2 bases not matched to a gene. CDR1 and CDR2 from the germline V gene are SGHKS and YYEKEE (reference sequence). The CDR3 is made up of 15 amino acids. CDR3 region: CASSFSSGGQETQYF. The CDR3 DNA is TGTGCCAGCAGCTTTTCTAGCGGGGGGCAAGAGACCCAGTACTTC.

The chain couples TRBV19 to TRBJ1-2, with D possibly matching TRBD1 (5 bases). The V end lost 9 bases, the J end lost 4 bases, and 9 bases lay between the germline ends. CDR3 length: 11 amino acids. CDR1 and CDR2 (germline): LNHDA, SQIVND (reference sequence). CDR3 protein: CASSQGYGYTF. For the CDR3, the DNA is TGTGCCAGCTCTCAGGGCTATGGCTACACCTTC. The entire variable domain, with the rest obtained from reference TRBV19 and TRBJ1-2, is as follows: DGGITQSPKYLFRKEGQNVTLSCEQNLNHDAMYWYRQDPGQGLRLIYYSQIVNDFQKGDIAEGYSVSREKKESFPLTVTSAQKNPTAFYLCASSQGYGYTFGSGTRLTVV.

V and J are TRBV27 and TRBJ1-1, with 10 bases that match TRBD1. V dropped 4 bases and J dropped 4; count of bases not matched to a gene: 12. Germline CDR1 reads MNHEY; CDR2 reads SMNVEV (reference sequence). This CDR3 comprises 17 residues. In DNA, the CDR3 is TGTGCCAGCAGTTCCCCCGGGACAGGGGTGATTTCCACTGAAGCTTTCTTT. It yields the protein CASSSPGTGVISTEAFF.